The 15 T cell receptor beta chains below come from one sample, sequenced in a study of human T cells and chemical hapten exposure. Documented time point: patch test 3, about 24 weeks after DPC sensitization. Treatment: therapeutic diphenylcyclopropenone sensitization with weekly scalp DPC. TCRdb re-analysed the RACE reads in MiXCR, keeping a single row per CDR3 protein. Of 210,000 or so distinct CDR3 sequences detected, about 25% appear once; the ten largest clones hold roughly 2.3%. Sequenced here: whole blood, sampled in connection with sensitization to the hapten diphenylcyclopropenone (DPC). All receptors come from a woman aged 40 to 49 with alopecia areata. Some clones in this sample may be carry-over from other donors' samples.

In its sample, this clonotype was seen many times. This rearrangement joins TRBV20-1 to TRBJ2-3; TRBD2 agrees at 9 bases. This CDR3 spans 14 amino acids. J was trimmed by 2 bases and V by 6 bases; bases with no gene match: 6. CDR1 and CDR2 from the germline V gene are DFQATT and SNEGSKA (reference sequence). CDR3 sequence reads: CSAPTSGNTDTQYF. The CDR3 nucleotides read TGCAGTGCCCCGACTAGCGGCAACACAGATACGCAGTATTTT.

V and J are TRBV10-3 and TRBJ2-1, with a weak D call TRBD2 (5 bases). The V gene's germline CDR1 is ENHRY and CDR2 SYGVKD. CDR3 size: 13 residues. With 0 bases removed from V and 5 bases from J, the gap between germline ends came to 5 bases. CDR3 residues: CAISESRDNEQFF. The CDR3 DNA follows: TGTGCCATCAGTGAGTCGAGGGACAATGAGCAGTTCTTC.

This clonotype was observed a handful of times. This chain links TRBV9 with TRBJ2-1; TRBD1 matches at 7 bases. The germline V gene encodes CDR1 SGDLS and CDR2 YYNGEE. The length of the CDR3 is 12 residues. Unmatched junction bases numbered 6, after V lost 3 bases and J lost 12 bases. The CDR3 DNA reads as TGTGCCAGCAGCGGCGGCCACAGGGGGCAGTTCTTC. Its translation is CASSGGHRGQFF.

This clonotype showed up just a few times. The J gene is TRBJ2-3, the V gene TRBV10-2, with 16 bases matching TRBD2. Trimming at V came to 7 bases and at J to 2 bases, leaving 6 bases not matched to a gene. The germline V gene encodes CDR1 WSHSY and CDR2 SAAADI. The CDR3 has 17 residues. Here the CDR3 reads CASNKGTSGRATDTQYF. The CDR3 DNA reads as TGCGCCAGCAACAAGGGGACTAGCGGGAGGGCCACAGATACGCAGTATTTT.

The chain is built from TRBV29-1 and TRBJ2-7, with D perhaps TRBD1 or TRBD2 (6 bases each). The CDR3 totals 14 residues. Looked up from germline, CDR1 is SQVTM and CDR2 is ANQGSEA. V was cut by 7 bases and J by 3 bases, with 19 bases left in between. In nucleotides, the CDR3 is TGCAGCGCCAACCCCAGGGGACTGCACTACGAGCAGTACTTC. Translating it yields CSANPRGLHYEQYF.

The chain links TRBV12-3 or TRBV12-4 to TRBJ2-7; TRBD1 matches 7 bases. CDR3 length: 14 residues. The junction had 10 bases not matched to a gene; V was cut back by 6 bases and J by 5 bases. CDR3 coding DNA: TGTGCCAGCAGCGAGGGGACAGTGAACCACGAGCAGTACTTC. This gives the protein CASSEGTVNHEQYF.

At least ten counts were recorded for this clonotype. The chain links TRBV20-1 to TRBJ2-3; 8 positions agree with TRBD1. CDR3 size: 17 residues. V lost 0 bases to trimming and J lost 2 bases; unmatched junction nucleotides: 10. Germline assignment: CDR1 DFQATT and CDR2 SNEGSKA (reference sequence). CDR3 sequence: CSARDAGGSPITDTQYF. Here the CDR3 DNA reads TGCAGTGCTAGAGATGCAGGGGGCTCACCAATCACAGATACGCAGTATTTT.

This clonotype was found a few times. The chain carries TRBV29-1 and TRBJ2-5; D is perhaps TRBD2 (6 bases). The CDR3 runs 12 residues. Germline-derived CDR1 and CDR2 are SQVTM and ANQGSEA. The V end lost 8 bases, the J end lost 2 bases, and 12 bases lay between the germline ends. The CDR3 DNA is TGCAGCCCGTACGGGGGACAAGAGACCCAGTACTTC. It is translated as CSPYGGQETQYF.

This clonotype was observed a handful of times. This chain uses TRBV10-3 with TRBJ1-4; D is unclear. The germline V gene has CDR1 ENHRY and CDR2 SYGVKD. The CDR3 covers 13 residues. The ends were cut back, 10 bases at V and 0 bases at J, with 9 bases in the middle. The CDR3 sequence is CASGSATNEKLFF. CDR3 sequence (DNA): TGTGCCAGCGGGAGCGCAACTAATGAAAAACTGTTTTTT.

The CDR3 DNA follows: TGTGCCAGCAGCTTATCTGAGCGGGGAAACATTCAGTACTTC. Translating gives CASSLSERGNIQYF. The chain combines TRBV11-2 with TRBJ2-4, with TRBD2 matching 7 bases. CDR3 length: 14 residues. The V gene's germline CDR1 is SGHAT and CDR2 FQNNGV. V lost 2 bases and J lost 6; bases outside the gene matches: 4. Filled out from reference TRBV11-2 and TRBJ2-4, the complete variable domain reads EAGVAQSPRYKIIEKRQSVAFWCNPISGHATLYWYQQILGQGPKLLIQFQNNGVVDDSQLPKDRFSAERLKGVDSTLKIQPAKLEDSAVYLCASSLSERGNIQYFGAGTRLSVL.

This clonotype appeared a few times. The chain links TRBV7-2 to TRBJ1-1; TRBD1 matches 9 bases. In germline, CDR1 is SGHTA, CDR2 FQGNSA. The CDR3 is 14 amino acids. V lost 7 bases to trimming and J lost 3 bases; unmatched junction nucleotides: 6. CDR3 in amino acids: CASMVQGADTEAFF. CDR3 nucleotide sequence: TGTGCCAGCATGGTACAGGGGGCGGACACTGAAGCTTTCTTT.

This clonotype occurred a few times. The chain combines TRBV12-3 or TRBV12-4 with TRBJ2-3, with 12 bases that match TRBD2. CDR3 size: 18 residues. V lost 5 bases, J lost 5 bases, and 14 bases stayed unmatched. This CDR3 reads CASSPWTSGMITKDTQYF. CDR3 sequence (DNA): TGTGCCAGCAGTCCGTGGACTAGCGGGATGATAACGAAAGATACGCAGTATTTT.

This chain connects TRBV6-5 to TRBJ2-5; D tentatively fits TRBD1 or TRBD2 (5 bases each). Trimming took 6 bases from V and 14 from J, leaving 19 bases between them. This CDR3 contains 12 residues. Germline lookup yields CDR1 MNHEY and CDR2 SVGAGI. CDR3 nucleotides: TGTGCCAGCAGCCCCGGGCAGGGAGAAAATTACTTC. This codes for CASSPGQGENYF.

This sequence joins TRBV19 and TRBJ2-5, with 8 nucleotides matching TRBD1. CDR1 is LNHDA and CDR2 is SQIVND in the germline V gene (reference sequence). V dropped 6 bases and J dropped 4; count of bases not matched to a gene: 7. The CDR3 runs to 14 residues. CDR3 region: CASSRRGPGETQYF. The CDR3 DNA follows: TGTGCCAGTAGCCGCAGGGGGCCGGGAGAGACCCAGTACTTC.

This clonotype occurred a few times. The chain joins TRBV7-6 to TRBJ2-7; 9 bases are shared with TRBD1. The J segment lost 5 bases and the V segment lost 1 base, leaving 6 bases of the junction unmatched. The CDR3 is 15 amino acids. In germline, CDR1 is SGHVS, CDR2 FNYEAQ. The CDR3, as DNA: TGTGCCAGCAGCTTAGGTGGGGACAGGGCCCACGAGCAGTACTTC. It yields the protein CASSLGGDRAHEQYF.